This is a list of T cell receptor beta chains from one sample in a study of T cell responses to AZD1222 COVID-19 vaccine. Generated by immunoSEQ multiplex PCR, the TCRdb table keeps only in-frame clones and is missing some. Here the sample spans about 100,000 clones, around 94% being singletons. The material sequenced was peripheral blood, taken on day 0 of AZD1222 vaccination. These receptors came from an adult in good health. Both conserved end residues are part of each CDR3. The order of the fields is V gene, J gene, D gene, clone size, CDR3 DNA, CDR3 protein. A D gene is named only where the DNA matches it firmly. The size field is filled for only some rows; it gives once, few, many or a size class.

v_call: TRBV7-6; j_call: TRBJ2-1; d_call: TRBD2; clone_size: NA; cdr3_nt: TGTGCCAGCAGCAGGGGACTAGGCAATGAGCAGTTCTTC; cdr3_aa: CASSRGLGNEQFF
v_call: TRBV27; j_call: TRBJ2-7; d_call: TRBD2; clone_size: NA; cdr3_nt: TGTGCCAGCAGTCCGGTCGCGGGGGGGTACTACGAGCAGTACTTC; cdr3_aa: CASSPVAGGYYEQYF
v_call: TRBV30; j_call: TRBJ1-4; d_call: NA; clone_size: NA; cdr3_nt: TGTGCCTGGACCCGGGGAGGGGGACCAACTAATGAAAAACTGTTTTTT; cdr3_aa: CAWTRGGGPTNEKLFF
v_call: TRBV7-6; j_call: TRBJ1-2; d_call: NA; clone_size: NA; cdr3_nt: TGTGCCAGCAGCTTACCGGTCGTGGGGGACCTCTCTGGCTACACCTTC; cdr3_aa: CASSLPVVGDLSGYTF
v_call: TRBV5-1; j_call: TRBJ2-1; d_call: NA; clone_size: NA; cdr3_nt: TGCGCCAGCAGCTTGGGCCACCCAAGCGATGAGCAGTTCTTC; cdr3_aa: CASSLGHPSDEQFF
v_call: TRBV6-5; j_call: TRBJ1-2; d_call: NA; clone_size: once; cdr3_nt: TGTGCCAGCAGTTACTATAGGGGGGTGGTAAACTATGGCTACACCTTC; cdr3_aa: CASSYYRGVVNYGYTF
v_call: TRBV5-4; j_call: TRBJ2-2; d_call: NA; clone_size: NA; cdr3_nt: TGTGCCAGCAGCTTCCCGACAGGCGGCACCGGGGAGCTGTTTTTT; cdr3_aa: CASSFPTGGTGELFF
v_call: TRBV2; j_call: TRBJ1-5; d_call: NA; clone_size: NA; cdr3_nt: TGTGCCAGCAGTGTCGAAGGGGTCGGCAATCAGCCCCAGCATTTT; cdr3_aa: CASSVEGVGNQPQHF
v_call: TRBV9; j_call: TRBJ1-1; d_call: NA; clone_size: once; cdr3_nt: TGTGCCAGCAGCGTAGTAAGCCGACCGGTGAACACTGAAGCTTTCTTT; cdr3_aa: CASSVVSRPVNTEAFF
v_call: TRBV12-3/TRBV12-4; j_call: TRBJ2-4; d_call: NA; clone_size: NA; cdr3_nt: TGTGCCAGCAATAAGGACCCCCAAAACATTCAGTACTTC; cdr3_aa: CASNKDPQNIQYF
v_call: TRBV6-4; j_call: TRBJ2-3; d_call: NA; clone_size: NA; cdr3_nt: TGTGCCAGCAGCGTTAGCGGTTCAGATACGCAGTATTTT; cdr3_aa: CASSVSGSDTQYF
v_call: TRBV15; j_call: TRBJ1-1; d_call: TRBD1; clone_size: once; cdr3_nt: TGTGCCACCCGGGGACAGGGCGGTGTTTTGGGCACTGAAGCTTTCTTT; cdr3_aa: CATRGQGGVLGTEAFF
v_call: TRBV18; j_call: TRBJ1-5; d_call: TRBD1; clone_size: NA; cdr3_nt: TGTGCCAGCTCACCCGGCCCTGAGACAGGGGTTCAGCCCCAGCATTTT; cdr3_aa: CASSPGPETGVQPQHF
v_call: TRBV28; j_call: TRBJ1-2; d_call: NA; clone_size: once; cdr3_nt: TGTGCCAGCAGGGACAATGGCCGAGGGGGCTACACCTTC; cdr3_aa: CASRDNGRGGYTF
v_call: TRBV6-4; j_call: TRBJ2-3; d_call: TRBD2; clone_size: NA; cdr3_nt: TGTGCCAGCAGCCCTAGCGGAAGCACAGATACGCAGTATTTT; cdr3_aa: CASSPSGSTDTQYF
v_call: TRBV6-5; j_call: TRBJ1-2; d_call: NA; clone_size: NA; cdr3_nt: TGTGCCAGCAGCTTTGCACAGGGAAACTATGGCTACACCTTC; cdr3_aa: CASSFAQGNYGYTF
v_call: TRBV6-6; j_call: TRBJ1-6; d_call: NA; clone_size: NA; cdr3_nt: TGTGCCAGCAGTGGATCAGGGTGGACGGGATTCTCCGATAATTCACCCCTCCACTTT; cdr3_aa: CASSGSGWTGFSDNSPLHF
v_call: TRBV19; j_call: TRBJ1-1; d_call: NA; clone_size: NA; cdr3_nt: TGTGCCAGTAAGGCAGCCGGGGGAGCTTTCTTT; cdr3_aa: CASKAAGGAFF
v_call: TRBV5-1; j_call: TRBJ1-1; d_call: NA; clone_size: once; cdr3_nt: TGCGCCAGCAGCTTGGACTCTGAGGGCCTACCCTTAGCTTTCTTT; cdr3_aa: CASSLDSEGLPLAFF
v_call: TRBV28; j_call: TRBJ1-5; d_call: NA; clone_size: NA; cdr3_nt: TGTGCCAGCACCGGGTTGAGCAATCAGCCCCAGCATTTT; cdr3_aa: CASTGLSNQPQHF
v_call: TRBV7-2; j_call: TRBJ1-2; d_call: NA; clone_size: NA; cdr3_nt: TGTGCCAGCAGGCCGGGACCCACCCTTGGCTACACCTTC; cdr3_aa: CASRPGPTLGYTF
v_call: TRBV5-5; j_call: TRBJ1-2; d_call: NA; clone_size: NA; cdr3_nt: TGTGCCAGCAGCTTTCCCGCTGGAGTCTACACCTTC; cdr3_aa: CASSFPAGVYTF
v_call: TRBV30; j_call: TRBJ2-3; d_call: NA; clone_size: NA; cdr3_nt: TGTGCCTGGAGTGTACGGGGCGGGGGCACAGATACGCAGTATTTT; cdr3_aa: CAWSVRGGGTDTQYF
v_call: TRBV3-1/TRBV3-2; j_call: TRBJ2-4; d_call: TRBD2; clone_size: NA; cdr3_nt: TGTGCCAGCAGGAGCGGGGGGGCATCCAAAAACATTCAGTACTTC; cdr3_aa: CASRSGGASKNIQYF
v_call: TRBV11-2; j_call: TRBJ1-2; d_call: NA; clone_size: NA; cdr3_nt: TGTGCCAGCAGCGACCGCTTAAATGGCTACACCTTC; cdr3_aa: CASSDRLNGYTF
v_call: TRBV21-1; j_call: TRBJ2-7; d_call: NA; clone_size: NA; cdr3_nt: TGTGCCAGCAGCAAAAGGTGGGGAATCTACGAGCAGTACTTC; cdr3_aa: CASSKRWGIYEQYF
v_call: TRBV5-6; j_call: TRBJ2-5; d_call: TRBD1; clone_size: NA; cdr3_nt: TGTGCCAGCAGCGCCGGGACAGGGGTGGAGACCCAGTACTTC; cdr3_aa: CASSAGTGVETQYF
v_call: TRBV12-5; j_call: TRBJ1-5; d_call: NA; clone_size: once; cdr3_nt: TGTGCTAGTGGTTTGAACCACCTAAAACGAACCCTTTGGTATCAGCCCCAGCATTTT; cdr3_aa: CASGLNHLKRTLWYQPQHF
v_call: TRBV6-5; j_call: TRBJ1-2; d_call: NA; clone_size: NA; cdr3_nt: TGTGCCAGCAGTTACTCGACAGCGTCCTATGGCTACACCTTC; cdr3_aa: CASSYSTASYGYTF
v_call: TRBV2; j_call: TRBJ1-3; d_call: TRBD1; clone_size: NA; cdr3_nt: TGTGCCAGTAAACAGGGGCGCTCTGGAAACACCATATATTTT; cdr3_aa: CASKQGRSGNTIYF
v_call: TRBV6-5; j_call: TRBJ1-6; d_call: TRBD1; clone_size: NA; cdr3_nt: TGTGCCAGCAGTTACTCCCAGGGACAGGGCGGGCCACCCCTCCACTTT; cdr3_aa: CASSYSQGQGGPPLHF
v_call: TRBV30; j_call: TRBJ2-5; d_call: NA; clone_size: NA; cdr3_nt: TGTGCCTGGAACAAGGGGCGTGGGACCCAGTACTTC; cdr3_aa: CAWNKGRGTQYF
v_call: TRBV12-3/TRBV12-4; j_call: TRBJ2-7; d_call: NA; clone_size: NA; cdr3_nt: TGTGCCAGCAGTTTAGGGGGTACCGCCGAGCAGTACTTC; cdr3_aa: CASSLGGTAEQYF
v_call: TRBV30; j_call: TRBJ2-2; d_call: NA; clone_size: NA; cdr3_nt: TGTGCCTGGAGTGTATCCCGTTACACCGGGGAGCTGTTTTTT; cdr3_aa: CAWSVSRYTGELFF
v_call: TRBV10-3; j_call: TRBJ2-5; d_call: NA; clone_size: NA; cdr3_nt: TGTGCCATCAGAGACGAAGGCGGTAAAGAGACCCAGTACTTC; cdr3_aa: CAIRDEGGKETQYF
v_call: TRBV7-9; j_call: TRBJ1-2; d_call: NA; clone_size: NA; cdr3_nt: TGTGCCAGCAGCTTAGCAGGGGGGCAGGGAGCCTATGGCTACACCTTC; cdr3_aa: CASSLAGGQGAYGYTF
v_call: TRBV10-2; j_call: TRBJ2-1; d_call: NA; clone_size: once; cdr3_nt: TGCGCCAGCACCGAAACCGTCCGCGGGGAGCAGTTCTTC; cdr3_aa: CASTETVRGEQFF
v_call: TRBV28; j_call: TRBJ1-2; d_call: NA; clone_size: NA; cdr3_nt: TGTGCCAGCAGTTTATCGGCAGGAGCTAACTATGGCTACACCTTC; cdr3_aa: CASSLSAGANYGYTF
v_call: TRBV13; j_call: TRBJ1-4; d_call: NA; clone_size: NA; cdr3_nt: TGTGCCAGCAGCCCTGGGGGGAATCGGGATGAAAAACTGTTTTTT; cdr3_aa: CASSPGGNRDEKLFF
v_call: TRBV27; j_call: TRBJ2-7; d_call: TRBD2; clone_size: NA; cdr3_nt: TGTGCCAGCAGTATTCACCCGGGACTAGCGGGGGGGGCCGAGCAGTACTTC; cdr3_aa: CASSIHPGLAGGAEQYF
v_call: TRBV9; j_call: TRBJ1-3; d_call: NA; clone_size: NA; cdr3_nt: TGTGCCAGCAGCCTCCTGGGGCGGGCAGATTCCTCTGGAAACACCATATATTTT; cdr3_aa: CASSLLGRADSSGNTIYF
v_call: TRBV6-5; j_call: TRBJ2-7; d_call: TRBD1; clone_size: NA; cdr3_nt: TGTGCCAGCAGTTCCGAGCACAGGGGCGACGAGCAGTACTTC; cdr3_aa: CASSSEHRGDEQYF
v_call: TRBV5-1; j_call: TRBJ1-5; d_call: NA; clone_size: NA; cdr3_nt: TGCGCCAGCAGCTTTACAGGGAAAGATCAGCCCCAGCATTTT; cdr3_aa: CASSFTGKDQPQHF
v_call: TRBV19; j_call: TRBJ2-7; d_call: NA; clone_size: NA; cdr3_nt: TGTGCCAGTAGTATAGACCTCTCCTACGAGCAGTACTTC; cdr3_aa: CASSIDLSYEQYF
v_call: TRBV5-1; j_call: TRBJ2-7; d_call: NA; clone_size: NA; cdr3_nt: TGCGCCAGCAGCTTGGGGGCAGCGAGCTCCTACGAGCAGTACTTC; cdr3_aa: CASSLGAASSYEQYF
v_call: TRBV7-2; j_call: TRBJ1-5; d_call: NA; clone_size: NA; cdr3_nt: TGTGCCAGCAGCCGCTCCGGTGGGAGCAATCAGCCCCAGCATTTT; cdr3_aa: CASSRSGGSNQPQHF
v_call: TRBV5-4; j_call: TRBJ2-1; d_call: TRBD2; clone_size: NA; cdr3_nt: TGTGCCAGCAGCGTGAGGACTAGCGGAAACAATGAGCAGTTCTTC; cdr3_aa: CASSVRTSGNNEQFF